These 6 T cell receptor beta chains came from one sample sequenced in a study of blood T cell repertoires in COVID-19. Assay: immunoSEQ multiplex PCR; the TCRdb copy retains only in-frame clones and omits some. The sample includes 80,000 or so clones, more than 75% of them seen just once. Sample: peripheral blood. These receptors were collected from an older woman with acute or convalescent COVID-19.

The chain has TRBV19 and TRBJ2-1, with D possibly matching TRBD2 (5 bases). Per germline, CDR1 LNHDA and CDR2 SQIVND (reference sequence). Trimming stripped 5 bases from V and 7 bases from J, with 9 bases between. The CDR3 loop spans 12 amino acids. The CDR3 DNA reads TGTGCCAGTAGTGCCCGGGGTAATGAGCAGTTCTTC. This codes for CASSARGNEQFF.

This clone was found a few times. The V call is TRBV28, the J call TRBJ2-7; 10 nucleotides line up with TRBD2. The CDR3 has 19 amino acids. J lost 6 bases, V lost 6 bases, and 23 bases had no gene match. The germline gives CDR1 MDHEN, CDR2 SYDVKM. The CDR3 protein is CASRGTRVSGRTGPSEQYF. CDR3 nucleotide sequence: TGTGCCAGCAGGGGGACTCGGGTTAGCGGGAGGACCGGTCCCTCCGAGCAGTACTTC.

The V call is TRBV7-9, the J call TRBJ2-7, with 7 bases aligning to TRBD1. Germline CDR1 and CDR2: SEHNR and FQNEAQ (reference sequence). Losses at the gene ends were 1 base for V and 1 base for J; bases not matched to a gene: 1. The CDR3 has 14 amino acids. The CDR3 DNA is TGTGCCAGCAGCTTAGGCAGGGGGTCCTACGAGCAGTACTTC. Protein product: CASSLGRGSYEQYF.

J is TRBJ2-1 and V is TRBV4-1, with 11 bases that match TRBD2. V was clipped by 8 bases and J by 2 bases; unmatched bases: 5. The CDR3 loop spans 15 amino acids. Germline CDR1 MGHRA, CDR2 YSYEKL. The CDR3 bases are TGCGCCAGCTCACTAGCGGGAGTCACCTACAATGAGCAGTTCTTC. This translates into CASSLAGVTYNEQFF.

Written as DNA, the CDR3 is TGTGCCAGCAGTGACAGGGACCTTCAAGAGACCCAGTACTTC. It yields the protein CASSDRDLQETQYF. This sequence joins TRBV28 and TRBJ2-5, with TRBD1 matching over 7 bases. CDR3 length: 14 amino acids. Germline V gene sequence: CDR1 MDHEN, CDR2 SYDVKM. The V gene end was trimmed by 5 bases and the J gene end by 2 bases; junction bases not matched to a gene: 5.

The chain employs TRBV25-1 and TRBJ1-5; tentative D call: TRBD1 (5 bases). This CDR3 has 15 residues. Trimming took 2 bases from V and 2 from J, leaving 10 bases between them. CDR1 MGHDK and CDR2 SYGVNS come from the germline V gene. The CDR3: CASSEGGGGNQPQHF. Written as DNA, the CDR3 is TGTGCCAGCAGTGAAGGAGGAGGGGGCAATCAGCCCCAGCATTTT.